This T cell receptor beta chain was identified during a study of T cell changes during pregnancy in multiple sclerosis. Sequenced by immunoSEQ multiplex PCR; TCRdb stores in-frame clones only, minus some. This sample has around 71,000 clones, with roughly nine tenths found just once. Material: peripheral blood, obtained in the third trimester of pregnancy. This receptor was taken from a female donor with multiple sclerosis, enrolled in a pregnancy study.

The DNA for the CDR3 is TGTGCCAGCAGTTTCGGGAGGGCCTTCGAGCAGTACTTC. It translates to CASSFGRAFEQYF. This chain connects TRBV27 to TRBJ2-7; 8 bases are shared with TRBD2. With V trimmed by 3 bases and J by 6 bases, 4 bases remained unmatched. The CDR3 length is 13 residues. CDR1 and CDR2 from the germline V gene are MNHEY and SMNVEV (reference sequence).